The T cell receptor (beta chain) under discussion was sequenced for a study of blood T cell repertoires in COVID-19. Overall study: Specimens from acute and convalescent COVID-19 originated in the United States, Italy and Spain. The cDNA or gDNA used as material had been derived from T cells, B-cell-depleted T cells, or PBMCs.

In the authors' workflow: Estimation of nucleated cell counts was performed using reference gene primer amplification. Clones were sequenced by immunoSEQ multiplex PCR, and TCRdb holds only the in-frame ones, with some missing. V, J and clone size were drawn from that table, and D and trimming were deduced from the DNA. The top ten hold around 40% of the sample, which has 120,000 to 150,000 clones, approximately 87% seen once. The CDR3 has 16 amino acids. V gave up 2 bases and J gave up 3 bases; unmatched junction bases: 3. CDR1 MGHDK and CDR2 SYGVNS come from the germline V gene. This chain joins TRBV25-1 and TRBJ2-5; 13 positions match TRBD2. This clonotype originated in a man over 45 who had recovered from COVID-19. Sequences were obtained from peripheral blood. CDR3 sequence: CASSEAGLAGKETQYF. CDR3 sequence (DNA): TGTGCCAGCAGTGAAGCGGGACTAGCGGGGAAAGAGACCCAGTACTTC.